This T cell receptor beta chain stems from a study of breast tumors, draining lymph nodes, adjacent tissues (dated by TCRdb to between 2015 and 2016). Some background on the complete study: TCR beta repertoires were compared across tumor, adjacent nontumor tissue and axillary lymph nodes obtained from breast cancer patients. The study aimed to assess the relationships and possible T-cell exchange between tumor, surrounding tissue and draining lymph node repertoires in human breast cancer.

Lymph node samples were obtained from the axillary draining lymph nodes of breast cancer patients. The listed sequencing device is Illumina HiSeq 2000. TCR beta chain libraries were generated through multiplex PCR amplification. The amplified TCR beta chain products were analyzed by high-throughput sequencing. The public sequencing data were trimmed at Q25 with fastp and processed into clonotypes with MiXCR by TCRdb, which kept only in-frame beta chains. Identical CDR3 protein sequences are pooled into one entry, listed with their most common genes and DNA. The sample contains fewer than 140,000 distinct CDR3 sequences, 30% of them found a single time. Together, the top ten hold approximately 5% of the sample. The research as a whole found: The data were considered consistent with most tumor T cells being derived from the lymph node and subsequently expanding within tumor tissue. Tumor and nontumor tissue repertoires were found to be significantly more similar in luminal-like than in basal-like breast cancer. The conclusion that tumor T cells originate in lymph nodes was framed as consistent with a hypothesis rather than directly demonstrated. Tumor T-cell repertoires showed less diversity than lymph node repertoires and more diversity than nontumor tissue repertoires, and tumor T-cell repertoires showed preferential V and J gene usage.

This clonotype came up many times. What antigen it recognizes has not been identified. Base qualities are not recorded, but no much larger clone differs from it by a single base. The source material was axillary lymph node tissue. This clonotype originated in a female donor with breast cancer. Some clones in this sample may be carry-over from other donors' samples.

The DNA sequence is given as TGTGCCAGCAGCTTAGCGGGCGGGGTCGCCGGGGAGCTGTTTTTT. The translation is CASSLAGGVAGELFF. Recombination joined TRBV7-2 with TRBJ2-2; the D gene is perhaps TRBD2, on 6 matching bases. The CDR1 and CDR2 encoded by the germline V gene are SGHTA and FQGNSA. The cysteine opens and the phenylalanine closes a CDR3 of 15 amino acids. Only the CDR3 DNA is retained, 45 bases long and in frame from the first base. Between the V and J ends, shortened by 0 bases and 6 bases respectively, the junction contains 11 bases.